This is a list of T cell receptor beta chains from one sample in a study of T cells in Graves' hyperthyroidism and ophthalmopathy. TCRdb passed the multiplex PCR reads through MiXCR, listing each CDR3 protein once. The table lists 370,000 or so distinct CDR3 sequences, approximately 25% of them singletons. The sequenced sample consisted of blood. These receptors were obtained from a man in his fifties or sixties with Graves' hyperthyroidism. Each CDR3 is given with its conserved first and last residue. Each record gives: clone size, V gene, CDR3 protein. Clone size, where shown, is once, few, many, or a class for clones that have expanded.

>.|TRBV29-1
CSVPPGNYGYTF
>.|TRBV10-3
CAIRDPGQGNEQYF
>many|TRBV6-1
CASSPSFTGNEQFF
>many|TRBV7-3
CASKGGTGEETQYF
>few|TRBV6-1
CASSKREGHSYEQYF
>.|TRBV9
CASTPGSGGYGYTF
>few|TRBV29-1
CSVGEGHLYF
>many|TRBV28
CASTRLGVNQPQHF
>.|TRBV20-1
CSARPGDTQYF
>many|TRBV18
CASSPARTYEQYF
>few|TRBV19
CASSIDQGSSYEQYF
>.|TRBV12-3/TRBV12-4
CASSSTGTPNIQYF
>.|TRBV7-9
CASSSTVAGGSYNEQFF
>.|TRBV7-3
CASSLSSRDTQETQYF
>many|TRBV20-1
CSALLRGGETQYF
>.|TRBV10-2
CASSRGSDYNEQFF
>few|TRBV6-1
CASSAQAPYGYTF
>.|TRBV3-1
CASSQVPSPNTGELFF
>few|TRBV11-3
CASSLGDSPQETQYF
>.|TRBV5-1
CASTHSGSSYNEQFF
>.|TRBV5-1
CASMSGNTGELFF
>few|TRBV29-1
CSVEEAEETQYF
>few|TRBV6-1
CAIAAMNSNQPQHF
>.|TRBV6-1
CASSDHRGRWTDTQYF
>.|TRBV5-1
CASSDGQGKAFF
>few|TRBV7-3
CASSLARDLAGELFF
>few|TRBV18
CASSPGPPPGYEQYF
>few|TRBV7-8
CASSPDLRAGVADTQYF
>many|TRBV20-1
CSARDAGTSATDTQYF
>many|TRBV5-1
CASSPTVSGSDEQFF
>few|TRBV10-3
CAISAPGQGYNEQFF
>few|TRBV19
CASSKGKQGPTYEQYF
>.|TRBV6-1
CATINQGSNQPQHF
>.|TRBV27
CASSLSGRQSRGLYF
>.|TRBV20-1
CSASRQGGELFF
>.|TRBV27
CASSTLWGPTDTQYF
>many|TRBV11-2
CASSTGTVPYEQYF
>.|TRBV3-1
CASSKLGLGYEQYF
>.|TRBV12-3/TRBV12-4
CASSRGSGRTVFLNEQFF
>.|TRBV12-3/TRBV12-4
CASTRGQGNTEAFF
>few|TRBV20-1
CSARENGGYTF
>few|TRBV29-1
CSVVSSGRTYEQYF
>.|TRBV12-3/TRBV12-4
CASSFDGSWYNEQFF
>many|TRBV12-3/TRBV12-4
CASKRDAGTDTQYF
>few|TRBV24-1
CATSPSGGTDTQYF
>few|TRBV5-4
CASSFGDNYGYTF
>many|TRBV11-2
CASNQGPYGYTF
>.|TRBV7-9
CASSPRTVRETQYF
>.|TRBV5-1
CASGLGRVGVYEQYF
>many|TRBV6-6
CASSYSPPRWGSYEQYF
>many|TRBV11-3
CASSFGLAGDLNEQFF
>many|TRBV18
CASSPATDTQYF
>.|TRBV14
CASSQVNQYTDTQYF
>.|TRBV29-1
CSVAGGPNTGELFF
>.|TRBV19
CASTDRGPVDTQYF